These T cell receptor beta chains were read from a single sample in a study of blood T cell repertoires in COVID-19. Using immunoSEQ multiplex PCR, the repertoire was profiled, and TCRdb retains in-frame clones only, with some absent. Of roughly 340,000 clones listed, around 87% are singletons. The sample comprised PBMCs or T cells enriched from blood (not recorded which). These receptors were obtained from a man in his forties in a cohort exposed to, infected with or recovered from COVID-19 (not recorded which). Each CDR3 is given with its conserved first and last residue. D genes are given only for firm matches. The listing skips clone size in some rows; elsewhere it reads once, few, many or a size class.

>TRBD1|once|TRBJ2-1|TRBV4-1
TGCGCCAGCAGCCAATACCGGGACAGGGAGGTAGAGTCCTACAATGAGCAGTTCTTC
CASSQYRDREVESYNEQFF
>TRBD2|.|TRBJ2-1|TRBV5-1
TGCGCCAGCAGCTTAACTAGCGGGGGCGAGCGGGAGCAGTTCTTC
CASSLTSGGEREQFF
>.|.|TRBJ1-5|TRBV10-3
TGTGCCATCAGTGAGCAGGGTAACGGTCAGCCCCAGCATTTT
CAISEQGNGQPQHF
>.|.|TRBJ1-1|TRBV2
TGTGCCAGCAGTGAATCGTCCCCGGAAGCTTTCTTT
CASSESSPEAFF
>TRBD2|once|TRBJ2-7|TRBV6-1
TGTGCCAGCAGTGAAGGGGGCGGGGGTATCTACGAGCAGTACTTC
CASSEGGGGIYEQYF
>TRBD1|.|TRBJ1-2|TRBV28
TGTGCCAGCAGAAGACAGGGGACCTATGGCTACACCTTC
CASRRQGTYGYTF
>.|.|TRBJ1-1|TRBV28
TGTGCCAGCACCCAAGGACAGACCCGCACTGAAGCTTTCTTT
CASTQGQTRTEAFF
>.|.|TRBJ2-7|TRBV24-1
TGTGCCACCCCCGGGACTGCAACCTACGAGCAGTACTTC
CATPGTATYEQYF
>.|.|TRBJ2-1|TRBV11-3
TGTGCCAGCAGCTTAGACCGGGGGTTCGGTAATGAGCAGTTCTTC
CASSLDRGFGNEQFF
>.|.|TRBJ2-7|TRBV7-9
TGTGCCAGCGTTCAGGGTTCCTCCTACGAGCAGTACTTC
CASVQGSSYEQYF
>TRBD1|.|TRBJ2-1|TRBV12-5
TGTGCTGTCCGCGGGACAGGGGTGGATGAGCAGTTCTTC
CAVRGTGVDEQFF
>.|.|TRBJ1-4|TRBV11-2
TGTGCCAGCAGCCCCAGAGGGTGGACAGCTGTAGGTGAAAAACTGTTTTTT
CASSPRGWTAVGEKLFF
>.|.|TRBJ2-1|TRBV12-5
TGTGCTAGTGGCAGCGGCCAAGCAGCCTATGAGCAGTTCTTC
CASGSGQAAYEQFF
>TRBD1|few|TRBJ2-7|TRBV29-1
TGCAGCGTTGGAGGCCAGGGGGCAAACGAGCAGTACTTC
CSVGGQGANEQYF
>.|.|TRBJ1-4|TRBV15
TGTGCCACCAGCAGAGTCGGGTCAAATGAAAAACTGTTTTTT
CATSRVGSNEKLFF
>TRBD2|.|TRBJ2-3|TRBV3-1/TRBV3-2
TGTGCCAGCAGCCGAAGTTCCGGGACTAGCGGGAGGGGATCAAATACGCAGTATTTT
CASSRSSGTSGRGSNTQYF
>.|.|TRBJ1-1|TRBV7-6
TGTGCCAGCAGCTTATCCAGGGTAAACACTGAAGCTTTCTTT
CASSLSRVNTEAFF
>.|.|TRBJ2-7|TRBV5-1
TGCGCCAGCAGTGGCCAACCCGGGGGCTACGAGCAGTACTTC
CASSGQPGGYEQYF
>.|.|TRBJ2-2|TRBV7-9
TGTGCCAGCACAGTGGGCGGGCGGGACACCGGGGAGCTGTTTTTT
CASTVGGRDTGELFF
>TRBD2|.|TRBJ2-1|TRBV5-6
TGTGCCAGCAACCAAATGGGACTAGCAGAATACAATGAGCAGTTCTTC
CASNQMGLAEYNEQFF
>TRBD1|few|TRBJ1-1|TRBV3-1/TRBV3-2
TGTGCCAGCAGCCCCCGGACAGGGCAGAACACTGAAGCTTTCTTT
CASSPRTGQNTEAFF
>TRBD1|.|TRBJ1-2|TRBV27
TGTGCCAGCGCCCCGACAGGGAACTATGGCTACACCTTC
CASAPTGNYGYTF
>.|.|TRBJ1-4|TRBV5-1
TGCGCCAGCAGCGCCCAGGGGCTTACTGAAAAACTGTTTTTT
CASSAQGLTEKLFF
>TRBD2|.|TRBJ2-1|TRBV18
TGTGCCAGCTCACGGACTAGCGGGAGAGATGAGCAGTTCTTC
CASSRTSGRDEQFF
>TRBD2|once|TRBJ2-1|TRBV14
TGTGCCAGCAGCACTAGCGGGAGGACGGGGCAGTTCTTC
CASSTSGRTGQFF
>.|.|TRBJ1-4|TRBV28
TGTGCCAGCAGTAATCAGGGTCGGGAAAAACTGTTTTTT
CASSNQGREKLFF
>.|.|TRBJ1-1|TRBV11-2
TGTGCCAGCACTGGCGGGACCCCGGGCACTGAAGCTTTCTTT
CASTGGTPGTEAFF
>.|.|TRBJ2-4|TRBV10-3
TGTGCCATCAGTGAGGGTGGAGGATTACTAGCCAAAAACATTCAGTACTTC
CAISEGGGLLAKNIQYF
>.|.|TRBJ2-7|TRBV6-5
TGTGCCAGCAGGGACTACCTCGGAGGGCTTTCCGAGCAGTACTTC
CASRDYLGGLSEQYF
>.|.|TRBJ1-5|TRBV3-1/TRBV3-2
TGTGCCAGCAGCCCCACAGGGAGCAATCAGCCCCAGCATTTT
CASSPTGSNQPQHF
>.|.|TRBJ1-2|TRBV4-1
TGCGCCAGCAGCCCCACAACAGGCGGTACCTTCTATGGCTACACCTTC
CASSPTTGGTFYGYTF
>.|.|TRBJ2-1|TRBV6-5
TGTGCCAGCTTGTTATACAATGAGCAGTTCTTC
CASLLYNEQFF
>TRBD1|.|TRBJ2-7|TRBV7-2
TGTGCCAGCAGCTTACGGACAGGGGTCTCGGGAGCAGGATATGAGCAGTACTTC
CASSLRTGVSGAGYEQYF
>.|.|TRBJ2-5|TRBV25-1
TGTGCCAGCAGTGAACTAGAGACCCAGTACTTC
CASSELETQYF
>TRBD1|.|TRBJ2-2|TRBV5-1
TGCGCCAGCAGCTGGGGGGACAGGTTTACCGGGGAGCTGTTTTTT
CASSWGDRFTGELFF
>.|.|TRBJ1-1|TRBV27
TGTGCCAGCAGTCCCTCCAGGGTCTCGAATACTGAAGCTTTCTTT
CASSPSRVSNTEAFF
>TRBD1|.|TRBJ2-5|TRBV5-1
TGCGCCAGCAGCGGTGGGACAGGGAAACAAGAGACCCAGTACTTC
CASSGGTGKQETQYF
>.|.|TRBJ1-3|TRBV5-1
TGCGCCAGCAGCTTGGCGAATGGGGCCAGCTCTGGAAACACCATATATTTT
CASSLANGASSGNTIYF
>.|.|TRBJ1-5|TRBV7-6
TGTGCCAGCAGCTTACAGGGGTATTTCAATCAGCCCCAGCATTTT
CASSLQGYFNQPQHF
>.|.|TRBJ1-3|TRBV30
TGTGCCTGGACACAGACCTCTGGAAACACCATATATTTT
CAWTQTSGNTIYF
>TRBD2|.|TRBJ2-5|TRBV10-1
TGCGCCAGCAGTGAATCCGGGAGGGGAGGGACCCAGTACTTC
CASSESGRGGTQYF
>TRBD1|once|TRBJ2-6|TRBV19
TGTGCCAGTAGGACACAGGGGGCCGGCTCTGGGGCCAACGTCCTGACTTTC
CASRTQGAGSGANVLTF
>.|.|TRBJ1-1|TRBV3-1/TRBV3-2
TGTGCCAGCAGCCACTCCCGGGGGGGCGGGACTGAAGCTTTCTTT
CASSHSRGGGTEAFF
>.|few|TRBJ2-1|TRBV11-3
TGTGCCAGCAGCAATAGCGGTCCCCCTTCCTACAATGAGCAGTTCTTC
CASSNSGPPSYNEQFF
>.|.|TRBJ1-1|TRBV11-2
TGTGCCAGCAGCTTCGCGACAGGGAACACTGAAGCTTTCTTT
CASSFATGNTEAFF
>.|.|TRBJ1-5|TRBV28
TGTGCCAGCAGTTTGGGAGATAATAGCAATCAGCCCCAGCATTTT
CASSLGDNSNQPQHF
>TRBD1|.|TRBJ2-6|TRBV6-6
TGTGCCAGCAGTCGGACAGGTGGGGCCAACGTCCTGACTTTC
CASSRTGGANVLTF
>TRBD1|.|TRBJ1-4|TRBV5-1
TGCGCCAGCAGCTTGGGGGACAGGGGGTTCGGAACTAATGAAAAACTGTTTTTT
CASSLGDRGFGTNEKLFF
>TRBD1|.|TRBJ1-5|TRBV5-1
TGCGCCAGCAGCCCAGGACAGGGGGGACAGCCCCAGCATTTT
CASSPGQGGQPQHF
>TRBD1|.|TRBJ2-1|TRBV7-8
TGTGCCAGCAGCTTAGCGGGGTACGGGACAGGGAGCGGGGATGAGCAGTTCTTC
CASSLAGYGTGSGDEQFF
>TRBD2|.|TRBJ2-4|TRBV6-4
TGTGCCAGCCCTCTAGCGGGAGGTAGGAACATTCAGTACTTC
CASPLAGGRNIQYF
>.|.|TRBJ2-2|TRBV7-9
TGTGCCAGCAGCAACCCGGGACTTTTCACCGGGGAGCTGTTTTTT
CASSNPGLFTGELFF
>TRBD1|.|TRBJ2-5|TRBV5-1
TGCGCCAGCAGCCAGACAGGGACAGAGACCCAGTACTTC
CASSQTGTETQYF